The rows below give T cell receptor beta chains drawn from one sample of a study of blood T cell repertoires in COVID-19. Produced via immunoSEQ multiplex PCR; TCRdb's table is partial and in-frame only. The sample yields fewer than 350,000 clones, 85% to 90% seen once. The sample comprised peripheral blood. The receptors here all came from a young woman with COVID-19, enrolled during active disease. CDR3s include the opening cysteine and the closing phenylalanine or tryptophan. The D gene is left open where the match is weak. For some rows the clone size is stated as once, few or many, or as a class when expanded; others skip it.

clone_size: -
j_call: TRBJ1-5
v_call: TRBV12-3/TRBV12-4
d_call: TRBD1
cdr3_aa: CARDRGEPQHF
cdr3_nt: TGTGCCAGGGACAGGGGAGAGCCCCAGCATTTT

clone_size: -
j_call: TRBJ2-3
v_call: TRBV7-2
d_call: TRBD2
cdr3_aa: CASSLWRGAPDTQYF
cdr3_nt: TGTGCCAGCAGCTTATGGCGGGGGGCCCCAGATACGCAGTATTTT

clone_size: few
j_call: TRBJ1-2
v_call: TRBV9
d_call: -
cdr3_aa: CASSVAGGGAGYTF
cdr3_nt: TGTGCCAGCAGCGTAGCGGGGGGAGGGGCCGGCTACACCTTC

clone_size: -
j_call: TRBJ1-3
v_call: TRBV2
d_call: -
cdr3_aa: CASNQESGNTIYF
cdr3_nt: TGTGCCAGCAACCAGGAATCGGGAAACACCATATATTTT

clone_size: once
j_call: TRBJ2-1
v_call: TRBV27
d_call: -
cdr3_aa: CASSQPSGRGRFF
cdr3_nt: TGTGCCAGCAGCCAACCTAGCGGCAGGGGTCGGTTCTTC

clone_size: -
j_call: TRBJ1-1
v_call: TRBV4-2
d_call: -
cdr3_aa: CASSQAGNTEAFF
cdr3_nt: TGTGCCAGCAGCCAAGCAGGGAACACTGAAGCTTTCTTT

clone_size: -
j_call: TRBJ2-3
v_call: TRBV12-5
d_call: -
cdr3_aa: CASGFSSTDTQYF
cdr3_nt: TGTGCTAGTGGTTTTTCTAGCACAGATACGCAGTATTTT

clone_size: -
j_call: TRBJ2-7
v_call: TRBV3-1/TRBV3-2
d_call: -
cdr3_aa: CASSITPLYEQYF
cdr3_nt: TGTGCCAGCAGCATTACACCCCTCTACGAGCAGTACTTC

clone_size: -
j_call: TRBJ2-5
v_call: TRBV12-3/TRBV12-4
d_call: -
cdr3_aa: CASSSPPGETQYF
cdr3_nt: TGTGCCAGCAGTTCCCCCCCAGGAGAGACCCAGTACTTC

clone_size: -
j_call: TRBJ1-6
v_call: TRBV7-9
d_call: -
cdr3_aa: CASSLVLNSPLHF
cdr3_nt: TGTGCCAGCAGCTTGGTCCTAAATTCACCCCTCCACTTT

clone_size: -
j_call: TRBJ2-7
v_call: TRBV12-5
d_call: -
cdr3_aa: CASGSGDRPYEQYF
cdr3_nt: TGTGCTAGTGGTTCGGGGGACAGACCCTACGAGCAGTACTTC

clone_size: -
j_call: TRBJ2-3
v_call: TRBV11-3
d_call: TRBD2
cdr3_aa: CASSLDGLAGAGDTQYF
cdr3_nt: TGTGCCAGCAGCTTAGATGGTCTAGCGGGGGCAGGTGATACGCAGTATTTT

clone_size: -
j_call: TRBJ2-7
v_call: TRBV5-1
d_call: TRBD1
cdr3_aa: CASSSGTGGGEQYF
cdr3_nt: TGCGCCAGCAGCTCCGGGACAGGGGGCGGAGAGCAGTACTTC

clone_size: few
j_call: TRBJ1-6
v_call: TRBV6-6
d_call: TRBD1
cdr3_aa: CASSFDNRGNSPLHF
cdr3_nt: TGTGCCAGCAGTTTCGACAACAGGGGAAATTCACCCCTCCACTTT

clone_size: -
j_call: TRBJ2-1
v_call: TRBV5-8
d_call: -
cdr3_aa: CASSNRVVLLPTLSKEFF
cdr3_nt: TGTGCCAGCAGCAACAGGGTGGTGTTGCTCCCGACCCTTTCTAAGGAGTTCTTC

clone_size: once
j_call: TRBJ1-2
v_call: TRBV9
d_call: TRBD1
cdr3_aa: CASSVLDRGYGYTF
cdr3_nt: TGTGCCAGCAGCGTCTTGGACAGGGGCTATGGCTACACCTTC

clone_size: -
j_call: TRBJ2-7
v_call: TRBV10-2
d_call: -
cdr3_aa: CASRKLGNYEQYF
cdr3_nt: TGCGCCAGCAGGAAACTAGGAAACTACGAGCAGTACTTC

clone_size: -
j_call: TRBJ2-7
v_call: TRBV20-1
d_call: -
cdr3_aa: CSSRRYEQYF
cdr3_nt: TGCAGTAGCCGCCGGTACGAGCAGTACTTC

clone_size: -
j_call: TRBJ2-2
v_call: TRBV30
d_call: -
cdr3_aa: CAWTTEKNTGELFF
cdr3_nt: TGTGCCTGGACCACAGAGAAGAACACCGGGGAGCTGTTTTTT

clone_size: -
j_call: TRBJ2-3
v_call: TRBV10-3
d_call: -
cdr3_aa: CATKQGSRDTQYF
cdr3_nt: TGTGCCACTAAGCAGGGGTCCAGGGATACGCAGTATTTT

clone_size: -
j_call: TRBJ1-5
v_call: TRBV6-2/TRBV6-3
d_call: -
cdr3_aa: CASSYWEGEGQPQHF
cdr3_nt: TGTGCCAGCAGTTACTGGGAGGGGGAAGGACAGCCCCAGCATTTT

clone_size: -
j_call: TRBJ2-1
v_call: TRBV19
d_call: TRBD2
cdr3_aa: CASSIKTGGQFF
cdr3_nt: TGTGCCAGTAGCATCAAGACGGGGGGGCAGTTCTTC

clone_size: once
j_call: TRBJ2-5
v_call: TRBV11-2
d_call: TRBD2
cdr3_aa: CASSRGTSGGPNTETQYF
cdr3_nt: TGTGCCAGCAGCCGTGGGACTAGCGGGGGGCCCAATACGGAGACCCAGTACTTC

clone_size: -
j_call: TRBJ2-5
v_call: TRBV10-2
d_call: TRBD2
cdr3_aa: CASSELAGGPRETQYF
cdr3_nt: TGCGCCAGCAGTGAGCTAGCGGGGGGGCCCAGAGAGACCCAGTACTTC

clone_size: once
j_call: TRBJ2-5
v_call: TRBV6-4
d_call: TRBD2
cdr3_aa: CASSESSGGVETQYF
cdr3_nt: TGTGCCAGCAGTGAGTCTAGCGGGGGAGTGGAGACCCAGTACTTC

clone_size: -
j_call: TRBJ2-5
v_call: TRBV5-4
d_call: TRBD2
cdr3_aa: CASSRKSGGGETQYF
cdr3_nt: TGTGCCAGCAGCCGAAAAAGCGGGGGAGGTGAGACCCAGTACTTC

clone_size: -
j_call: TRBJ2-1
v_call: TRBV7-6
d_call: TRBD2
cdr3_aa: CASSLAWRGGSDNEQFF
cdr3_nt: TGTGCCAGCAGCTTAGCTTGGCGGGGGGGCAGCGACAATGAGCAGTTCTTC

clone_size: -
j_call: TRBJ1-3
v_call: TRBV11-2
d_call: TRBD1
cdr3_aa: CASSYRDSRSRNTIYF
cdr3_nt: TGTGCCAGCAGCTATAGGGACAGTCGTTCCCGAAACACCATATATTTT

clone_size: -
j_call: TRBJ2-7
v_call: TRBV19
d_call: -
cdr3_aa: CASSGRGPSYEQYF
cdr3_nt: TGTGCCAGTTCTGGGCGGGGGCCCTCCTACGAGCAGTACTTC

clone_size: -
j_call: TRBJ1-1
v_call: TRBV5-5
d_call: -
cdr3_aa: CASSGRDTMNTEAFF
cdr3_nt: TGTGCCAGCAGCGGACGGGACACTATGAACACTGAAGCTTTCTTT

clone_size: -
j_call: TRBJ1-6
v_call: TRBV23-1
d_call: -
cdr3_aa: CARGTPSGPLHF
cdr3_nt: TGCGCCAGGGGGACACCTTCAGGACCCCTCCACTTT

clone_size: -
j_call: TRBJ1-2
v_call: TRBV9
d_call: -
cdr3_aa: CASGGYHGYTF
cdr3_nt: TGTGCCAGCGGGGGGTATCATGGCTACACCTTC

clone_size: few
j_call: TRBJ2-7
v_call: TRBV7-9
d_call: TRBD2
cdr3_aa: CASSLLGLAGGSYEQYF
cdr3_nt: TGTGCCAGCAGCTTATTAGGGCTAGCGGGGGGATCCTACGAGCAGTACTTC

clone_size: -
j_call: TRBJ2-7
v_call: TRBV11-2
d_call: -
cdr3_aa: CASRSPSANVYEQYF
cdr3_nt: TGTGCCAGCAGGTCACCCAGCGCTAACGTTTACGAGCAGTACTTC

clone_size: -
j_call: TRBJ2-7
v_call: TRBV6-5
d_call: -
cdr3_aa: CASSSGQPSEQYF
cdr3_nt: TGTGCCAGCAGTTCCGGACAGCCCTCCGAGCAGTACTTC

clone_size: once
j_call: TRBJ1-2
v_call: TRBV4-1
d_call: TRBD1
cdr3_aa: CASSHPGGYGYTF
cdr3_nt: TGCGCCAGCAGCCATCCAGGGGGATACGGCTACACCTTC

clone_size: -
j_call: TRBJ2-2
v_call: TRBV2
d_call: -
cdr3_aa: CASSDLGVWNTGELFF
cdr3_nt: TGTGCCAGCAGTGATTTAGGGGTTTGGAACACCGGGGAGCTGTTTTTT

clone_size: -
j_call: TRBJ2-7
v_call: TRBV6-5
d_call: -
cdr3_aa: CASSYSGGPYEQYF
cdr3_nt: TGTGCCAGCAGTTACTCGGGGGGTCCCTACGAGCAGTACTTC

clone_size: -
j_call: TRBJ1-1
v_call: TRBV27
d_call: TRBD1
cdr3_aa: CASSLYRGGDEAFF
cdr3_nt: TGTGCCAGCAGTTTATACAGGGGGGGGGATGAAGCTTTCTTT

clone_size: few
j_call: TRBJ1-3
v_call: TRBV3-1/TRBV3-2
d_call: TRBD1
cdr3_aa: CASSPGGLDTIYF
cdr3_nt: TGTGCCAGCAGCCCAGGGGGTTTGGACACCATATATTTT

clone_size: -
j_call: TRBJ2-3
v_call: TRBV5-1
d_call: TRBD1
cdr3_aa: CASSWTGRTDTQYF
cdr3_nt: TGCGCCAGCAGCTGGACAGGGAGAACAGATACGCAGTATTTT

clone_size: -
j_call: TRBJ2-3
v_call: TRBV10-3
d_call: -
cdr3_aa: CAINRDSKSTDTQYF
cdr3_nt: TGTGCCATCAATCGGGACTCGAAAAGCACAGATACGCAGTATTTT

clone_size: -
j_call: TRBJ2-3
v_call: TRBV11-3
d_call: -
cdr3_aa: CASSSSGTQYF
cdr3_nt: TGTGCCAGCAGCTCCTCAGGGACGCAGTATTTT

clone_size: -
j_call: TRBJ1-2
v_call: TRBV5-4
d_call: TRBD1
cdr3_aa: CASSRPGTANYGYTF
cdr3_nt: TGTGCCAGCAGCCGTCCCGGGACAGCTAACTATGGCTACACCTTC

clone_size: -
j_call: TRBJ1-5
v_call: TRBV19
d_call: TRBD1
cdr3_aa: CASSSTGAGNQPQHF
cdr3_nt: TGTGCCAGTAGTTCGACAGGGGCCGGCAATCAGCCCCAGCATTTT